Sequencing of this TCR beta chain was carried out in a study of lymphopenia after photon versus proton radiotherapy (dated by TCRdb to between 2018 and 2021). About the investigation overall: The study compared the immunological effects of photon versus proton radiation therapy in patients with gastrointestinal tumors who developed high-grade lymphopenia. The cohort included roughly 18 patients with gastrointestinal tumors who developed lymphopenia after receiving either photon or proton therapy. The goal of the study was to describe how the two radiation modalities differ in their effects on the immune system.

Library preparation employed the immunoSEQ multiplex PCR assay. Deep sequencing of rearranged TCR beta loci, alongside multiparametric flow cytometry, was used to profile T cell repertoires. TCRdb mirrors the immuneACCESS table, restricted to in-frame sequences. Some clones are absent from its copies; in checked studies, under half trace to an unresolved V gene, and the reason for the others is unknown. This sample comprises about 160,000 clones, approximately 90% of them detected only once. The ten largest account for roughly 4.7% of the sample. Regarding this clone: Its antigen is currently not known. Nothing much larger sits one base from this clone, and base qualities are not available.

The CDR3 sequence holds 15 residues, the cysteine and phenylalanine included. The CDR3 DNA has 45 bases and is translated from base 1. CDR1 SGDLS and CDR2 YYNGEE were looked up in the germline V gene. V and J are trimmed by 4 bases and 3 bases, and the gene matches miss 8 bases of the junction. Results the study describes overall, beyond this receptor: The survival association was assessed only in patients who died, and better survival with proton therapy was presented by the authors as a possibility rather than a demonstrated result. Once the lymphocyte count had reached its nadir, the repertoires of photon-treated patients showed oligoclonal expansion, particularly of CD8+ Temra cells, and this expansion drove the decline in diversity. Among patients across the cohort who died, overall survival time showed an inverse correlation with a larger post-nadir drop in TCR diversity. Proton-treated patients stayed relatively stable during treatment, while photon-treated patients lost naive T cells and TCR diversity and gained effector/memory populations.

Sequences were derived from peripheral blood, sampled from a patient treated with photon-based radiotherapy. Here the chain combines TRBV9 and TRBJ1-2, with 8 bases matching TRBD1. This receptor was identified in a man aged 50-59 years with gastric cancer. The bases are TGTGCCAGCAGCACCCTCAACAGGGGGGACTATGGCTACACCTTC. It is translated as CASSTLNRGDYGYTF.